This T cell receptor (beta chain) was observed in a study of T cells after yellow fever vaccination. Study-level findings and limits: FACS-sorted repertoires could contain abundant clonotypes contaminating from the bulk population. Boosting was followed by the reappearance of most primary-vaccination clones (about 96% CD4, 85% to 90% CD8). Only a minor proportion of clonotypes was detected across both CD4 and CD8 compartments.

The length of the CDR3 is 15 residues. CDR1 and CDR2 (germline): SGDLS, YYNGEE. V lost 2 bases to trimming and J lost 2 bases, with 11 bases between them. By 5'RACE template switching, TCR cDNA was produced, with a universal primer site and UMIs added in the process. TCRdb passed the 5' RACE reads through MiXCR, listing each CDR3 protein once. In the table there are some 300,000 distinct CDR3 sequences, 7.5% to 9.5% of which are singletons. Concerning this clonotype itself: Antigen unknown.

The rearrangement links TRBV9 to TRBJ1-5; perhaps TRBD1 as D (5 bases). The sample was CD4+ T cells sorted from PBMCs, taken 5 days after the yellow fever booster vaccination. The receptor was isolated from a man aged 18-30 years who received the YFV17D yellow fever vaccine. This CDR3 is CASSVGGVGNQPQHF. The CDR3 DNA reads TGTGCCAGCAGCGTTGGGGGAGTTGGCAATCAGCCCCAGCATTTT.